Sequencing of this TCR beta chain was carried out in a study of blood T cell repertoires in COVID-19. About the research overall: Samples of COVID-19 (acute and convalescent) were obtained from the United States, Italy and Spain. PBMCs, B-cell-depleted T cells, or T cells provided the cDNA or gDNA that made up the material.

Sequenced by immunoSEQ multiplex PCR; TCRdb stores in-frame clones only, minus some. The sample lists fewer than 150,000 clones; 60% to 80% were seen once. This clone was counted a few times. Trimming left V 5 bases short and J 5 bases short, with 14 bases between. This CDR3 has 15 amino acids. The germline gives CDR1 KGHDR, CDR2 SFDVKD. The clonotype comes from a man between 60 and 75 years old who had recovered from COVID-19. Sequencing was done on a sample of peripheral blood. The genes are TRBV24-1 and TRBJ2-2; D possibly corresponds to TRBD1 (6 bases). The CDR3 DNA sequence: TGTGCCACCAGTGGTGGGGACACCCCTACCGGGGAGCTGTTTTTT. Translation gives CATSGGDTPTGELFF.